These T cell receptor beta chains were read from a single sample in a study of blood T cells in healthy people across ages. TCRdb recomputed calls from the 5' RACE reads with MiXCR, one row per CDR3 protein. Of over 600,000 distinct CDR3 sequences listed, around 20% are singletons. Source material: blood. These receptors were taken from a man in his sixties or seventies in good health. The CDR3 runs from the conserved cysteine through the conserved F or W. The D gene is left open where the match is weak. Only part of the rows carry a size: once, few, many, or a class if the clone is expanded.

abundance,v_gene,j_gene,d_gene,CDR3nt,CDR3aa
few,TRBV24-1,TRBJ2-6,NA,TGTGCCACCAAAGGACAGTTCAGCTCTGGGGCCAACGTCCTGACTTTC,CATKGQFSSGANVLTF
NA,TRBV7-2,TRBJ2-3,TRBD2,TGTGCCAGCAGCCCTAGCGGGATTAGCACAGATACGCAGTATTTT,CASSPSGISTDTQYF
few,TRBV12-3/TRBV12-4,TRBJ2-4,NA,TGTGCCAGCAGTTTCGGATTTTTAGGTACCAAAAACATTCAGTACTTC,CASSFGFLGTKNIQYF
NA,TRBV5-1,TRBJ2-7,TRBD2,TGCGCCAGCAGCTTCTCGGGACTAGCGGACGAGCAGTACTTC,CASSFSGLADEQYF
few,TRBV12-3/TRBV12-4,TRBJ2-2,NA,TGTGCCAGCAGCCCGGGGACCCGAACGAACACCGGGGAGCTGTTTTTT,CASSPGTRTNTGELFF
few,TRBV10-2,TRBJ2-3,NA,TGCGGCAGCAGTGTTGGCAAACGCACAGATACGCAGTATTTT,CGSSVGKRTDTQYF
NA,TRBV20-1,TRBJ2-1,TRBD2,TGCAGTGCTAGAGATACTAGCGGGAGTCGGGATGAGCAGTTCTTC,CSARDTSGSRDEQFF
NA,TRBV9,TRBJ2-1,NA,TGTGCCAGCAACGTTGGGGGGGCCAATGAGCAGTTCTTC,CASNVGGANEQFF
NA,TRBV20-1,TRBJ1-4,NA,TGCAGTGCTTCATATGTCGGGAATGAAAAACTGTTTTTT,CSASYVGNEKLFF
NA,TRBV9,TRBJ2-1,TRBD2,TGTGCCAGCAGCACGCCCGGGACTAGCGGGGAGCAGTTCTTC,CASSTPGTSGEQFF
NA,TRBV29-1,TRBJ1-1,TRBD1,TGCAGCGTTTTAAAGGAGGGGGCAGCGAACACTGAAGCTTTCTTT,CSVLKEGAANTEAFF
few,TRBV12-3/TRBV12-4,TRBJ2-5,NA,TGTGCCAGCAGTTTAACGGGGGCAGGGTTAGAGACCCAGTACTTC,CASSLTGAGLETQYF
NA,TRBV6-6,TRBJ2-7,NA,TGTGCCAGCAACTTTCTGGGGCGGGACTCCTACGAGCAGTACTTC,CASNFLGRDSYEQYF
NA,TRBV5-1,TRBJ1-2,NA,TGCGCCAGCAGCTTGATGGCCGGGACAAAAAAAGGGTATGGCTACACCTTC,CASSLMAGTKKGYGYTF
few,TRBV2,TRBJ2-1,NA,TGTGCCAGCAGCGTCAGGGGCTCCTACAATGAGCAGTTCTTC,CASSVRGSYNEQFF
few,TRBV9,TRBJ2-1,NA,TGTGCCAGCAGCGTAGATGCGGGATCGAAGAATGAGCAGTTCTTC,CASSVDAGSKNEQFF
NA,TRBV3-1,TRBJ2-7,NA,TGTGCCAGCAGCCAGTGGGACTCCTTGGGGTACGAGCAGTACTTC,CASSQWDSLGYEQYF
few,TRBV6-5,TRBJ2-7,TRBD1,TGTGCCAGCCGAACAGGGGCGAGCTCCTACGAGCAGTACTTC,CASRTGASSYEQYF
few,TRBV5-1,TRBJ2-1,NA,TGCGCCAGCAGTTCGACTCAAAGCTCCTACAATGAGCAGTTCTTC,CASSSTQSSYNEQFF
many,TRBV7-9,TRBJ2-1,TRBD2,TGTGCCAGCAGCTTAGGGACTAGCGTTTACAATGAGCAGTTCTTC,CASSLGTSVYNEQFF
NA,TRBV11-1,TRBJ2-1,NA,TGTGCCAGCAGTCTCGGCGGGCCATGGGACAATGAGCAGTTCTTC,CASSLGGPWDNEQFF